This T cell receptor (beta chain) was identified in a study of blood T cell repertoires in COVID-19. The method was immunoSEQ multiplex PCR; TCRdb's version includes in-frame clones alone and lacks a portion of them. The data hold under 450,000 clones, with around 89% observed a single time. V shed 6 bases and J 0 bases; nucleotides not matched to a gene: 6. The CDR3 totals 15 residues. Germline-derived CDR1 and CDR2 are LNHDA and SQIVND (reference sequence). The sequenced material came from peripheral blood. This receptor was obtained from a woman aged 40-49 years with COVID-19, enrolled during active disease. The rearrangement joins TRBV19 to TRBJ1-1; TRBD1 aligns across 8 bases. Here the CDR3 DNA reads TGTGCCAGTAGGAGGACAGGGACCTTGAACACTGAAGCTTTCTTT. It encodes CASRRTGTLNTEAFF. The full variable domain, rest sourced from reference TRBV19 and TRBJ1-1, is DGGITQSPKYLFRKEGQNVTLSCEQNLNHDAMYWYRQDPGQGLRLIYYSQIVNDFQKGDIAEGYSVSREKKESFPLTVTSAQKNPTAFYLCASRRTGTLNTEAFFGQGTRLTVV.